Each of the 5 T cell receptor beta chains below was sequenced from the same sample in a study of blood T cell repertoires in COVID-19. Profiled with immunoSEQ multiplex PCR; TCRdb holds only in-frame clones, not every one. The sample consists of about 310,000 clones, nearly 90% of them appearing once. The material sequenced was PBMCs or T cells enriched from blood (not recorded which). The receptors originated from a young woman with acute COVID-19.

The V call is TRBV11-2, the J call TRBJ1-2; perhaps TRBD1 as D (5 bases). From germline, CDR1 is SGHAT and CDR2 FQNNGV. The CDR3 consists of 16 residues. V lost 5 bases and J lost 1, with 17 bases in between. CDR3 region: CASSPRGREDNYGYTF. The CDR3 DNA sequence: TGTGCCAGCAGCCCCCGGGGCAGGGAGGATAACTATGGCTACACCTTC.

Worth noting for this clone: This specimen includes other DNA sequences encoding the same CDR3. The chain couples TRBV2 to TRBJ1-5, with 9 bases aligning to TRBD1. There are 14 residues in the CDR3. Germline V lookup: CDR1 SNHLY, CDR2 FYNNEI. V shed 6 bases, J shed 6 bases, and the junction held 6 bases outside the gene matches. In DNA, the CDR3 is TGTGCCAGCAGGGAGACAGGGGGGGGTCAGCCCCAGCATTTT. It specifies CASRETGGGQPQHF. Full variable domain (outside the CDR3, taken from reference TRBV2 and TRBJ1-5): EPEVTQTPSHQVTQMGQEVILRCVPISNHLYFYWYRQILGQKVEFLVSFYNNEISEKSEIFDDQFSVERPDGSNFTLKIRSTKLEDSAMYFCASRETGGGQPQHFGDGTRLSIL.

This clone came up once. The CDR3 nucleotides are TGTGCCAGCAGTGAAGGGGGAGAGGGCACTGAAGCTTTCTTT. It codes for CASSEGGEGTEAFF. The V gene is TRBV2, the J gene TRBJ1-1; D is unclear. V was shortened by 1 base and J by 4 bases, with 10 bases between the two germline ends. This CDR3 comprises 14 residues. Germline V lookup: CDR1 SNHLY, CDR2 FYNNEI.

V and J are TRBV18 and TRBJ1-1; TRBD1 agrees at 9 bases. J lost 7 bases, V lost 5 bases, and 5 bases had no gene match. This CDR3 region has 13 residues. The germline V gene has CDR1 KGHSH and CDR2 LQKENI. CDR3 residues: CASSNRGQDEAFF. DNA for the CDR3: TGTGCCAGCTCAAACAGGGGGCAGGATGAAGCTTTCTTT.

This chain joins TRBV28 and TRBJ1-2; 7 bases fit TRBD1. The germline CDR1 and CDR2 sequences are MDHEN and SYDVKM. This CDR3 comprises 15 residues. The V segment lost 8 bases and the J segment 8 bases; nucleotides outside the gene matches: 17. CDR3 in DNA: TGTGCCAGCCTCGTATCGACTGCCCAGGGGGGCGGCTACACCTTC. The encoded protein is CASLVSTAQGGGYTF.